Below are 23 T cell receptor beta chains sequenced from a single sample in a study of CD8+ T cells in alopecia areata. Treatment here: oral pan-JAK inhibitor, 5-10 mg twice daily. Following extraction, RNA underwent reverse transcription to cDNA, which served as the sequencing template. Here immunoSEQ multiplex PCR was the method, and the copy in TCRdb shows in-frame clones only, minus some. The profile covers about 74,000 clones, with approximately 29% appearing a single time and approximately 15% taken by the ten largest. The sample in question was CD8+ T cells sorted from blood, obtained at week 4, from a patient treated with tofacitinib. The receptor set was obtained from a human donor with alopecia areata.

The V gene is TRBV29-1, the J gene TRBJ2-1; 10 bases match TRBD2. Per the germline V gene, CDR1 is SQVTM and CDR2 is ANQGSEA. Trimming at V came to 3 bases and at J to 7 bases, leaving 6 bases not matched to a gene. The CDR3 loop spans 14 amino acids. CDR3 sequence (DNA): TGCAGCGTTGATCTGGCTAGCGGGAGAAATGAGCAGTTCTTC. Its translation: CSVDLASGRNEQFF.

This clone has just a few counts. The rearrangement joins TRBV5-8 to TRBJ2-3; TRBD2 might be the D (6 bases). The CDR3 runs 14 residues. The germline gives CDR1 SGHTS, CDR2 YDEGEE. Trimming cost V 2 bases and J 6 bases, with 13 bases left between them. CDR3 amino acids: CASSLASGLDTQYF. The CDR3 DNA is TGTGCCAGCAGCTTAGCCAGCGGGCTTGATACGCAGTATTTT. The whole variable domain, filled in from reference TRBV5-8 and TRBJ2-3, reads EAGVTQSPTHLIKTRGQQATLRCSPISGHTSVYWYQQALGLGLQFLLWYDEGEERNRGNFPPRFSGRQFPNYSSELNVNALELEDSALYLCASSLASGLDTQYFGPGTRLTVL.

This clone was seen only once. The V and J genes are TRBV29-1 and TRBJ2-7; the D gene is possibly TRBD1 (6 bases). Trimming stripped 5 bases from V and 5 bases from J, with 10 bases between. This CDR3 region has 11 residues. The V gene's germline CDR1 is SQVTM and CDR2 ANQGSEA. Written as DNA, the CDR3 is TGCAGCGTTCTGGACAGCGACGAGCAGTACTTC. Translated: CSVLDSDEQYF.

This chain uses TRBV29-1 with TRBJ2-3, with D uncertain. Germline V CDR1 and CDR2: SQVTM, ANQGSEA. V was clipped by 2 bases and J by 6 bases, with 12 bases between them. The CDR3 has 13 amino acids. CDR3 DNA: TGCAGCGTTGAATCCTACCGTTCGGATACGCAGTATTTT. Its translation is CSVESYRSDTQYF.

This clone occurred a few times. This chain joins TRBV4-1 and TRBJ2-5; 11 nucleotides match TRBD2. The germline gives CDR1 MGHRA, CDR2 YSYEKL. V lost 1 base and J lost 2; bases outside the gene matches: 9. CDR3 length: 18 amino acids. The CDR3 loop reads CASSQGLTGTSGQETQYF. In DNA form, the CDR3 reads TGCGCCAGCAGCCAAGGACTGACCGGGACTAGCGGTCAAGAGACCCAGTACTTC.

This clone showed up just once. V is TRBV29-1 and J is TRBJ2-2, with 8 bases fitting TRBD1. The V segment lost 7 bases and the J segment 2 bases; nucleotides outside the gene matches: 12. Germline V gene data show CDR1 as SQVTM and CDR2 as ANQGSEA. CDR3 size: 16 residues. CDR3 loop: CSASAGGGSNTGELFF. The CDR3 coding sequence is TGCAGCGCTTCGGCAGGGGGCGGTTCCAACACCGGGGAGCTGTTTTTT.

This clone occurred many times. V is TRBV9 and J is TRBJ2-7; 8 positions agree with TRBD2. Germline trimming cut 4 bases from V and 5 bases from J; bases unmatched to any gene: 8. CDR1 is SGDLS and CDR2 is YYNGEE in the germline V gene. The CDR3 sequence is 14 residues long. CDR3 nucleotides: TGTGCCAGCAGCCTCGGGACTAGAACCCACGAGCAGTACTTC. Protein sequence: CASSLGTRTHEQYF.

This clone has only one observation. The genes are TRBV25-1 and TRBJ1-1, with D hard to call. CDR1 is MGHDK and CDR2 is SYGVNS in the germline V gene. This CDR3 spans 12 amino acids. Trimming took 7 bases from V and 6 from J, leaving 12 bases between them. The CDR3 is CASTVGGSEAFF. Here the CDR3 DNA reads TGTGCCAGCACAGTAGGAGGATCTGAAGCTTTCTTT.

The V call is TRBV28, the J call TRBJ2-5; D is perhaps TRBD1 (7 bases). Germline V gene data show CDR1 as MDHEN and CDR2 as SYDVKM. There are 13 residues in the CDR3. Trimming shortened V by 5 bases and J by 4 bases, and 11 bases separated the two germline ends. The CDR3 loop is CASSNRGGETQYF. The CDR3 nucleotides read TGTGCCAGCAGTAACAGGGGAGGAGAGACCCAGTACTTC. The variable domain in full, with the rest retrieved from reference TRBV28 and TRBJ2-5, is DVKVTQSSRYLVKRTGEKVFLECVQDMDHENMFWYRQDPGLGLRLIYFSYDVKMKEKGDIPEGYSVSREKKERFSLILESASTNQTSMYLCASSNRGGETQYFGPGTRLLVL.

This clone was picked up a small number of times. CDR3 nucleotide sequence: TGCAGCGTTGAACGAGCGGGAGGTAACACCGGGGAGCTGTTTTTT. Protein sequence: CSVERAGGNTGELFF. The rearrangement uses TRBV29-1 and TRBJ2-2, with TRBD2 identical over 9 bases. The CDR3 sequence is 15 residues long. Germline V gene lookup returns CDR1 SQVTM and CDR2 ANQGSEA. The ends lost 2 bases at V and 2 bases at J; junction bases unmatched: 3.

A note on this clone: This specimen includes other DNA sequences encoding the same CDR3. The chain has TRBV9 and TRBJ1-2, with a possible D match to TRBD1 (6 bases). The germline gives CDR1 SGDLS, CDR2 YYNGEE. The CDR3 length is 11 residues. V was pared by 3 bases and J by 6 bases, with 6 bases between. Here the CDR3 DNA reads TGTGCCAGCAGCGCAGGGGATGGCTACACCTTC. Its translation: CASSAGDGYTF.

The CDR3 region is CASSPWTFSYEQYF. In DNA form, the CDR3 reads TGTGCCAGCAGCCCATGGACGTTCTCCTACGAGCAGTACTTC. This sequence joins TRBV13 and TRBJ2-7; no clear D. This CDR3 comprises 14 residues. V lost 5 bases to trimming and J lost 0 bases, with 11 bases between them. Germline CDR1 reads PRHDT; CDR2 reads FYEKMQ (reference sequence).

The gene calls are TRBV4-1 and TRBJ2-1; D gene uncertain. Germline V gene sequence: CDR1 MGHRA, CDR2 YSYEKL. Trimming removed 1 base at V and 10 bases at J, with 8 bases between. The CDR3 loop spans 12 amino acids. The chain's CDR3 is CASSQAMTEQFF. CDR3 sequence (DNA): TGCGCCAGCAGCCAAGCCATGACCGAGCAGTTCTTC.

This clone appeared a single time. The chain is built from TRBV2 and TRBJ2-1, with TRBD2 as a possible D gene (5 bases). The CDR3 consists of 13 residues. In germline, CDR1 is SNHLY, CDR2 FYNNEI. The V end lost 6 bases, the J end lost 15 bases, and 21 bases lay between the germline ends. The CDR3 DNA reads TGTGCCAGCAGAGACCCCCTCGCGGGCTCGCTGTTCTTC. Amino acids: CASRDPLAGSLFF. The whole variable domain, filled in from reference TRBV2 and TRBJ2-1, reads EPEVTQTPSHQVTQMGQEVILRCVPISNHLYFYWYRQILGQKVEFLVSFYNNEISEKSEIFDDQFSVERPDGSNFTLKIRSTKLEDSAMYFCASRDPLAGSLFFGPGTRLTVL.

The table lists this clone with a few counts. The gene calls are TRBV10-3 and TRBJ2-7; 7 positions agree with TRBD1. CDR3 size: 13 residues. Trimming at V came to 6 bases and at J to 2 bases, leaving 4 bases not matched to a gene. Germline lookup yields CDR1 ENHRY and CDR2 SYGVKD. In DNA, the CDR3 is TGTGCCATCAGCCGGGACAGAACCTACGAGCAGTACTTC. As protein: CAISRDRTYEQYF.

The chain combines TRBV19 with TRBJ1-1, with D possibly matching TRBD1 (5 bases). Germline CDR1 and CDR2: LNHDA and SQIVND (reference sequence). The CDR3 extends over 11 amino acids. V was shortened by 5 bases and J by 11 bases, with 12 bases between the two germline ends. CDR3: CASSPGQEAFF. In DNA, the CDR3 is TGTGCCAGTAGTCCCGGACAAGAGGCTTTCTTT.

V is TRBV4-2 and J is TRBJ2-4, with 7 bases that match TRBD2. The CDR3 is 19 amino acids. In germline, CDR1 is LGHNA, CDR2 YNFKEQ. V gave up 0 bases and J gave up 0 bases; unmatched junction bases: 11. Here the CDR3 DNA reads TGTGCCAGCAGCCAAGATCAGCCATTCGTAGCGGGAGCCAAAAACATTCAGTACTTC. Translating gives CASSQDQPFVAGAKNIQYF.

The chain joins TRBV30 to TRBJ1-2, with D uncertain. Trimming left V 0 bases short and J 13 bases short, with 15 bases between. Germline V gives CDR1 GTSNPN, CDR2 SVGIG (reference sequence). The CDR3 has 12 amino acids. The DNA for the CDR3 is TGTGCCTGGAGTGTAGGTATCCCGCCGTTCACCTTC. This sequence encodes CAWSVGIPPFTF.

There are a few counts of this clone. CDR3 nucleotide sequence: TGCAGCGTCCGATTAAGCGGGAGCCCGAACACCGGGGAGCTGTTTTTT. Its translation is CSVRLSGSPNTGELFF. The chain employs TRBV29-1 and TRBJ2-2; 8 bases fit TRBD2. Germline V gene lookup returns CDR1 SQVTM and CDR2 ANQGSEA. The CDR3 runs 16 residues. After removal of 6 bases from V and 0 bases from J, the junction contained 9 bases not matched to a gene.

The table lists this clone with a few counts. This chain links TRBV29-1 with TRBJ2-7; D is undetermined. This CDR3 spans 12 amino acids. Between the trimmed V and J ends, which lost 4 bases and 0 bases, there was a span of 7 bases. Germline V gene data show CDR1 as SQVTM and CDR2 as ANQGSEA. CDR3 DNA: TGCAGCGTTGGGGTGCTCTCCTACGAGCAGTACTTC. Its protein is CSVGVLSYEQYF.

A few counts support this clone. The chain is built from TRBV27 and TRBJ2-7; the D gene is possibly TRBD1 (6 bases). Between the trimmed V and J ends, which lost 4 bases and 2 bases, there was a span of 12 bases. The germline CDR1 and CDR2 sequences are MNHEY and SMNVEV (reference sequence). This CDR3 is 14 amino acids long. The CDR3 DNA sequence: TGTGCCAGCAGTTCCCGGGACACGGCCTACGAGCAGTACTTC. This translates into CASSSRDTAYEQYF.

J is TRBJ1-4 and V is TRBV25-1; tentatively, D is TRBD1 (5 bases). V was shortened by 2 bases and J by 2 bases, with 9 bases between the two germline ends. This CDR3 has 15 residues. The germline gives CDR1 MGHDK, CDR2 SYGVNS. Written as DNA, the CDR3 is TGTGCCAGCAGTGAAATTCGGGGGACTAATGAAAAACTGTTTTTT. This codes for CASSEIRGTNEKLFF.

V and J are TRBV5-1 and TRBJ2-2, with 8 bases matching TRBD1. This CDR3 has 17 amino acids. Germline assignment: CDR1 SGHRS and CDR2 YFSETQ. J was trimmed by 3 bases and V by 2 bases; bases with no gene match: 9. In nucleotides, the CDR3 is TGCGCCAGCAGCTTAGGTCCCGACAGGGGATACACCGGGGAGCTGTTTTTT. As protein: CASSLGPDRGYTGELFF.